This record looks at one TCR beta chain sequence and its context. Its target is unknown. CDR1 and CDR2 from the germline V gene are SGHDN and FVKESK. V was clipped by 3 bases and J by 4 bases, with 9 bases between them. The length of the CDR3 is 13 residues. The data belong to a study of cytomegalovirus exposure and HLA in healthy donors. PCR primers comprised 60 Vbeta and 13 Jbeta primers. The data were produced by immunoSEQ multiplex PCR, yet TCRdb's version contains in-frame clones alone and is incomplete. The repertoire holds some 200,000 clones, with about 81% as singletons. Healthy bone marrow donors made up the cohort. Whole-study results and caveats: In a later analysis, V- and J-gene trimming of beta chains associated with a DCLRE1C missense variant, replicated independently. An ancestry cluster, one associated with Asian ancestry, reportedly showed fewer N-insertions than the roughly 610-donor mean in a later analysis. Later, TCR association rates were found to vary by HLA locus, highest for DRB1 and lowest for HLA-C.

This TCR derives from a middle-aged woman in good health and CMV-seronegative. The V gene is TRBV14, the J gene TRBJ1-2; D gene uncertain. The source material was PBMCs. DNA for the CDR3: TGTGCCAGCAGCCAGGGTGGAGGCTATGGCTACACCTTC. Its translation: CASSQGGGYGYTF.